This T cell receptor (beta chain) comes out of a study of blood T cells in healthy people across ages. A second 7 to 11 cycle PCR used barcoded and J-beta primers. TCRdb called the 5' RACE reads again in MiXCR, with one record for every CDR3 protein. The profile covers 750,000 to 950,000 distinct CDR3 sequences, with 25% to 30% appearing a single time and about 3% taken by the ten largest. These records were also assigned to another study, of T cells of mothers and their children.

Sequenced sample: blood. The sequence was collected from a boy under 18 in good health.

CDR3 loop: CASSLGAEDTIYF. CDR3 in DNA: TGCGCCAGCAGCTTGGGAGCGGAAGACACCATATATTTT. J is TRBJ1-3 and V is TRBV5-1; D is uncertain. Between the trimmed V and J ends, which lost 0 bases and 8 bases, there was a span of 9 bases. Germline V lookup: CDR1 SGHRS, CDR2 YFSETQ. The CDR3 loop spans 13 amino acids.